This T cell receptor (beta chain) was captured in a study of human T cells and chemical hapten exposure. About the research overall: Upper inner arm skin measuring 2 cm by 2 cm received 2% DPC for sensitization. Findings and caveats of the study: PT1 expanded TCR counts and patch test score correlated positively.

Regarding time point: pre-sensitization, week 0. Treatment denoted: therapeutic diphenylcyclopropenone sensitization with weekly scalp DPC. The study drew its donors from alopecia patients who were 18 to 70 years old and suitable for DPC. CDR3 length: 14 amino acids. Between the trimmed V and J ends, which lost 8 bases and 1 base, there was a span of 13 bases. Germline CDR1 reads MDHEN; CDR2 reads SYDVKM. One entry per CDR3 protein results from TCRdb running MiXCR on the RACE reads. The sample lists 350,000 to 450,000 distinct CDR3 sequences, 5.1% seen once, with around 2.6% in the top ten. This clonotype was detected only a few times. Antigen: not known.

Sample: whole blood, taken in connection with sensitization to the hapten diphenylcyclopropenone (DPC). This chain uses TRBV28 with TRBJ2-3, with D possibly TRBD2 on 6 matching bases. This sequence originates from a woman in her forties or fifties with alopecia areata. Some clones in this sample may be carry-over from other donors' samples. In DNA, the CDR3 is TGTGCCAGCGCATGGGCTAGCGGCACAGATACGCAGTATTTT. Encoded protein: CASAWASGTDTQYF.